The 3 T cell receptor beta chains below come from one sample, sequenced in a study of blood T cell repertoires in COVID-19. Profiled with immunoSEQ multiplex PCR; TCRdb holds only in-frame clones, not every one. The table includes 250,000 or so clones, roughly 84% detected once. Sequences were obtained from PBMCs or T cells enriched from blood (not recorded which). The receptors come from a woman aged 50 to 65 who had been exposed to COVID-19.

V gene TRBV5-1 combines with J gene TRBJ2-1; D may be TRBD1 (5 bases). The CDR3 is 15 amino acids. From germline, CDR1 is SGHRS and CDR2 YFSETQ. The V and J ends lost 2 bases and 2 bases respectively, with 11 bases between them. The CDR3 loop reads CASSFLGDPYNEQFF. CDR3 nucleotide sequence: TGCGCCAGCAGCTTTCTAGGGGATCCCTACAATGAGCAGTTCTTC. Based on the CDR3 plus reference TRBV5-1 and TRBJ2-1, the full variable domain is KAGVTQTPRYLIKTRGQQVTLSCSPISGHRSVSWYQQTPGQGLQFLFEYFSETQRNKGNFPGRFSGRQFSNSRSEMNVSTLELGDSALYLCASSFLGDPYNEQFFGPGTRLTVL.

This chain uses TRBV12-3 or TRBV12-4 with TRBJ1-1; TRBD1 aligns across 8 bases. V shed 3 bases and J 11 bases; nucleotides not matched to a gene: 8. The CDR3 has 13 residues. The CDR3 is CASSLGQGARAFF. The CDR3 region has the DNA TGTGCCAGCAGTTTGGGGCAGGGGGCGCGGGCTTTCTTT.

The chain links TRBV19 to TRBJ1-1; 9 bases map to TRBD1. Germline lookup yields CDR1 LNHDA and CDR2 SQIVND (reference sequence). The CDR3 is 16 amino acids. After removal of 5 bases from V and 3 bases from J, the junction contained 10 bases not matched to a gene. The CDR3 reads CASSVLPGQGDTEAFF. CDR3 coding DNA: TGTGCCAGTAGTGTCCTCCCGGGACAGGGAGACACTGAAGCTTTCTTT. Looking up the rest from reference TRBV19 and TRBJ1-1 gives the full variable domain: DGGITQSPKYLFRKEGQNVTLSCEQNLNHDAMYWYRQDPGQGLRLIYYSQIVNDFQKGDIAEGYSVSREKKESFPLTVTSAQKNPTAFYLCASSVLPGQGDTEAFFGQGTRLTVV.